The sequence of this TCR beta chain was determined in a study of OX40 agonist ivuxolimab in advanced cancers. For the study in its entirety: Ivuxolimab was a fully human IgG2 agonistic monoclonal antibody targeting the costimulatory receptor OX40 (CD134). Among the roughly 52 dose-escalation patients, around 20 had hepatocellular carcinoma, approximately 15 melanoma, 9 renal cell carcinoma and 9 head and neck cancer. The dose-escalation cohort was approximately 83% male with a mean age of about 60 years, ranging from roughly 20 to 80. The paper describes the monotherapy dose-escalation part (N ≈ 49 patients) of the phase I trial of ivuxolimab. Patients were allowed to have had prior anti-PD-1, anti-PD-L1 or anti-CTLA-4 therapy, and 40% of the dose-escalation patients had previously received checkpoint inhibitors. Partial responses occurred in three dose-escalation patients, of whom one had hepatocellular carcinoma and two had cutaneous melanoma. Peripheral TCRbeta sequencing was intended to test whether TCR sequence diversity was altered and clonal T-cell expansion was caused by ivuxolimab. Intravenous ivuxolimab was administered to patients every 2 weeks at six dose levels: 0.01, 0.1, 0.3, 1.5, 3 and 10 mg/kg.

For sequencing of the TCRbeta CDR3 region, genomic DNA was extracted from the sorted cells. The immunoSEQ Assay was used for sequencing of TCRbeta CDR3 regions. Drawn from immuneACCESS, this table holds only the in-frame rearrangements with V and J called that TCRdb kept. Clones are partly lost; checked studies trace under half to an unresolved V gene and leave the rest unexplained. The table for this sample lists approximately 50,000 clones; roughly 85% of them were counted only once. Of the sample, 3% to 4.5% falls within the top ten clones. Paper-wide results and their limitations: Low levels of normalized T-cell clonal expansion were also shown by some nonresponding patients. In partial responders in the 0.1-3.0 mg/kg groups, normalized peripheral clonal expansion was found to be among the lowest, especially among CD8+ T cells. The antigen specificity of the clonally expanded peripheral T cells was not determined. After ivuxolimab, CD8+ T cells had more expanded clones than CD4+ T cells on average. At doses from 0.1 to 3.0 mg/kg, clonal expansion was seen in both CD4+ and CD8+ blood T cells between baseline and week 6.

The trial excluded patients who had a history of autoimmune disease or who were on systemic immunosuppression. Peripheral blood for TCR sequencing was drawn from every dose cohort at baseline, at cycle 4 day 1 and at cycle 7 day 1. The samples were drawn from a first-in-human, open-label, multicenter phase I dose-escalation trial of ivuxolimab. Adults with locally advanced or metastatic melanoma, renal cell carcinoma, hepatocellular carcinoma or head and neck squamous cell carcinoma were enrolled in the trial. Before TCR sequencing, CD4+ T cells and CD8+ T cells from peripheral blood were sorted into separate populations. In the case of this clone: Its antigen is not yet known. No qualities accompany the bases; no much larger clone lies one base away.

This clonotype was sampled from an adult with an advanced solid tumor such as melanoma, head and neck, liver or kidney cancer. Sample: CD4+ or CD8+ T cells sorted from blood, taken in a trial of the OX40 agonist ivuxolimab.

CDR3 loop: CASQATGVGTGELFF. The DNA sequence is as follows: TGCGCCAGCCAAGCGACAGGGGTTGGGACCGGGGAGCTGTTTTTT. The chain was built from TRBV5-1 and TRBJ2-2, and TRBD1 aligns with 8 junction nucleotides. The CDR3 measures 15 amino acids from cysteine to phenylalanine. Only the CDR3 DNA stays, 45 bases, in frame from base 1. Per the germline V gene, SGHRS is the CDR1 and YFSETQ is the CDR2. Trimming removed 7 bases from V and 5 bases from J; the gene matches leave 10 bases unexplained. Joined to the reference TRBV5-1 and TRBJ2-2 proteins, this CDR3 gives the full variable domain: KAGVTQTPRYLIKTRGQQVTLSCSPISGHRSVSWYQQTPGQGLQFLFEYFSETQRNKGNFPGRFSGRQFSNSRSEMNVSTLELGDSALYLCASQATGVGTGELFFGEGSRLTVL.